The present T cell receptor beta chain was sequenced within a study of a mutant IDH1 vaccine in newly diagnosed glioma. About this clone: The antigen is unknown.

Sequencing was performed with immunoSEQ multiplex PCR; in TCRdb, only in-frame clones are kept and a portion is missing. The sample consists of 35,000 to 55,000 clones, less than 85% of them appearing once. The V and J ends lost 5 bases and 1 base respectively, with 16 bases between them. CDR3 size: 16 residues. Germline-derived CDR1 and CDR2 are LGHNA and YSLEER. Documented time point: week 23, last vaccination. The vaccine gave 300 ug of a 20-mer mutant IDH1 peptide subcutaneously per dose. The TCR comes from a woman in her late teens or twenties with glioma. Some clones in this sample may be carry-over from other donors' samples. J is TRBJ2-3 and V is TRBV4-3; the D gene is possibly TRBD1 (6 bases). The specimen comprised PBMCs, sampled from a glioma patient whose treatment included an IDH1 peptide vaccine. CDR3 coding DNA: TGCGCCAGCAGCACAAATACCCAGGGGCGCACAGATACGCAGTATTTT. Its translation is CASSTNTQGRTDTQYF.